This TCR beta chain stems from a study of TIL therapy for anti-PD-1-resistant metastatic lung cancer. Across the study: Median tumor PD-L1 proportion score was roughly 5.8%.

Germline lookup yields CDR1 SGHDT and CDR2 YYEEEE. The V and J ends lost 2 bases and 6 bases respectively, with 8 bases between them. This CDR3 is built from 13 residues. Stated time point: pre-treatment sample, taken before nivolumab and TIL therapy. This was the immunoSEQ v3 assay. Sequencing depth was 2 million to 2.5 million read pairs for survey level, roughly 4.5-6.5 million for deep. Sequencing was performed with immunoSEQ multiplex PCR; in TCRdb, only in-frame clones are kept and a portion is missing. The sample lists about 46,000 clones; 80% to 90% were seen once. V is TRBV5-6 and J is TRBJ2-2; D gene unclear. Specimen: blood, collected at baseline. This receptor was identified in a person aged 25-85 years with non-small cell lung cancer. The CDR3 protein is CASSFSRAGELFF. The DNA for the CDR3 is TGTGCCAGCAGCTTTAGTCGGGCCGGGGAGCTGTTTTTT.